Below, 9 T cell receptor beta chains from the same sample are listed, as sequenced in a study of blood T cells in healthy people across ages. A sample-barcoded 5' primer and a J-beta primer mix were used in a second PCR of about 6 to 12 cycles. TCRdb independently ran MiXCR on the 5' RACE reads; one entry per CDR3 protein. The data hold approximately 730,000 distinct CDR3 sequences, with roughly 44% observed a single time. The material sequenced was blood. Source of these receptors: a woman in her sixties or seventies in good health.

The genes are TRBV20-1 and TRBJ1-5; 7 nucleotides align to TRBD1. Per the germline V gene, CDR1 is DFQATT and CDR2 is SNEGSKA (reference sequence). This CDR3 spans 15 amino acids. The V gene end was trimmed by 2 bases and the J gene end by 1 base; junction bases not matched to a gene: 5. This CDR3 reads CSARSRQGSNQPQHF. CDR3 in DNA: TGCAGTGCTAGATCCCGACAGGGAAGCAATCAGCCCCAGCATTTT.

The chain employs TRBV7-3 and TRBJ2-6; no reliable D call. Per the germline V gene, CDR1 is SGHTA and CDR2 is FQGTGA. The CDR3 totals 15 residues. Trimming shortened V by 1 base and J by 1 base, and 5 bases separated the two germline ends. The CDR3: CASSLRASGANVLTF. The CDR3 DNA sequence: TGTGCCAGCAGCTTAAGGGCGTCTGGGGCCAACGTCCTGACTTTC.

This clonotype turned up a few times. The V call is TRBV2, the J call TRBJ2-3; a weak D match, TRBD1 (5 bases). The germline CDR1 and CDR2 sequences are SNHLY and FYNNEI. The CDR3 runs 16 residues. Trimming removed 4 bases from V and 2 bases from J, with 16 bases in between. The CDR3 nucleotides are TGTGCCAGCAGTGGGTCTAGTTGGGGCCCCACAGATACGCAGTATTTT. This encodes CASSGSSWGPTDTQYF.

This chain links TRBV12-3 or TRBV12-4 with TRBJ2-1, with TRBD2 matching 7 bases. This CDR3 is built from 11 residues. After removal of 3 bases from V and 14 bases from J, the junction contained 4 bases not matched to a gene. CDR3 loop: CASSFAGVKFF. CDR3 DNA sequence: TGTGCCAGCAGTTTTGCGGGAGTCAAGTTCTTC.

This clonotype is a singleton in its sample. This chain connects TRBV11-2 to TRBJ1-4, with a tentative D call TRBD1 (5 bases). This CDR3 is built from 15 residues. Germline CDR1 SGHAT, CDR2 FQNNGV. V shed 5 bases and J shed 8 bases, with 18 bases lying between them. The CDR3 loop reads CASSPRRGIEEKLFF. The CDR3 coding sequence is TGTGCCAGCAGCCCCCGACGGGGGATCGAGGAAAAACTGTTTTTT. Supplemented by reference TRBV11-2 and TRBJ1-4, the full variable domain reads EAGVAQSPRYKIIEKRQSVAFWCNPISGHATLYWYQQILGQGPKLLIQFQNNGVVDDSQLPKDRFSAERLKGVDSTLKIQPAKLEDSAVYLCASSPRRGIEEKLFFGSGTQLSVL.

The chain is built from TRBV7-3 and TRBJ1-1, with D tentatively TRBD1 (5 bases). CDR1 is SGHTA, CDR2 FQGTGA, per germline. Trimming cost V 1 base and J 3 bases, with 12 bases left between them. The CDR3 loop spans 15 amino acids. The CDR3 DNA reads TGTGCCAGCAGCTTAAAGGGGCGCATGGACACTGAAGCTTTCTTT. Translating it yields CASSLKGRMDTEAFF.

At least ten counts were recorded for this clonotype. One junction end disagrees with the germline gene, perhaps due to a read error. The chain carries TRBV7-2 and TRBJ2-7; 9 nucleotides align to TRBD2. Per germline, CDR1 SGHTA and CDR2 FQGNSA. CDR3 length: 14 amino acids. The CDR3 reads CASSLTSGTYEQYF. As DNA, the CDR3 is TGCGCCAGCAGCTTGACTAGCGGAACCTACGAGCAGTACTTC.

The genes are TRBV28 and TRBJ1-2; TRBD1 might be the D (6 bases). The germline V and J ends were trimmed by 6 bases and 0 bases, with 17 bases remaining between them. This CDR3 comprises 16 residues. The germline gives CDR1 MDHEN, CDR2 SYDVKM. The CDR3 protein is CASRHTGITPNYGYTF. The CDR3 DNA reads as TGTGCCAGCAGACATACAGGGATCACTCCTAACTATGGCTACACCTTC.

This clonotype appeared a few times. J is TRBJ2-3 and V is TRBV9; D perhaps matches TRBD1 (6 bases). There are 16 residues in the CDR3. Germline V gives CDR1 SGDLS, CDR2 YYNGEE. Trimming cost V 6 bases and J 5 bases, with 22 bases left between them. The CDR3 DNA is TGTGCCAGCACCAAACTAGTGGCAGGGGACGAAGATACGCAGTATTTT. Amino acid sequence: CASTKLVAGDEDTQYF. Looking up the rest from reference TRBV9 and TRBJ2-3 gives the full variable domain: DSGVTQTPKHLITATGQRVTLRCSPRSGDLSVYWYQQSLDQGLQFLIQYYNGEERAKGNILERFSAQQFPDLHSELNLSSLELGDSALYFCASTKLVAGDEDTQYFGPGTRLTVL.